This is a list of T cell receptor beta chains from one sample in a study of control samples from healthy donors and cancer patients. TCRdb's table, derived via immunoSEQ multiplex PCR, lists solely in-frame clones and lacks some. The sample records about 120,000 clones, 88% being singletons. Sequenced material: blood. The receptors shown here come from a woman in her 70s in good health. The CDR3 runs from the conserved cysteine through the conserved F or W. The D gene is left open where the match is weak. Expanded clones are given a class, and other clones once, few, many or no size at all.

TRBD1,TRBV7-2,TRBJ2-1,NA,TGTGCCAGCACCTATTGGCCGGGACAGTACAATGAGCAGTTCTTC,CASTYWPGQYNEQFF
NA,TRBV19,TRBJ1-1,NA,TGTGCCAGTAGTCCCCCGACAGGTCTGAACACTGAAGCTTTCTTT,CASSPPTGLNTEAFF
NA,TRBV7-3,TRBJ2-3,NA,TGTGCCAGCAGCTTAGGAGGGTGGACAGATACGCAGTATTTT,CASSLGGWTDTQYF
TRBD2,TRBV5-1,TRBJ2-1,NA,TGCGCCAGCAGGGGATGGGAGGGCAGGGTCACGAATGAGCAGTTCTTC,CASRGWEGRVTNEQFF
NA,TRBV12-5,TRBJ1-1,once,TGTGCTAGTGGTTTGGGGACATTGAACACTGAAGCTTTCTTT,CASGLGTLNTEAFF
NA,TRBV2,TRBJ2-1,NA,TGTGCCAGCAGCCGGGACGCCTCCTACAATGAGCAGTTCTTC,CASSRDASYNEQFF
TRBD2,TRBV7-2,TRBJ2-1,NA,TGTGCCAGCAGCGCCCAACTAGCGGGGGGCAGTTACAATGAGCAGTTCTTC,CASSAQLAGGSYNEQFF
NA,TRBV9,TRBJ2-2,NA,TGTGCCAGCGCTCTACCTAGGGGGATTAACACCGGGGAGCTGTTTTTT,CASALPRGINTGELFF
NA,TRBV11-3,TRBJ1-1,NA,TGTGCCAGCAGCTTGGGTGGAGGGAAGAACACTGAAGCTTTCTTT,CASSLGGGKNTEAFF
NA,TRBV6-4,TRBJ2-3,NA,TGTGCCAGCAGTGACTCGTACCGTACTCCTCTAAGCACAGATACGCAGTATTTT,CASSDSYRTPLSTDTQYF